This is a list of T cell receptor beta chains from one sample in a study of cytomegalovirus exposure and HLA in healthy donors. Sequencing was performed with immunoSEQ multiplex PCR; in TCRdb, only in-frame clones are kept and a portion is missing. In the table there are some 220,000 clones, about 77% of which are singletons. Sample: PBMCs. These receptors were taken from a boy between 10 and 17 years old in good health and CMV-seronegative. The CDR3 runs from the conserved cysteine through the conserved F or W. A D gene is named only where the DNA matches it firmly. A row's size may be missing; if present it is once, few, many or a size class.

TRBV6-1	TRBJ1-1	-	-	CASRALGGSEAFF	TGTGCCAGCAGGGCCCTGGGGGGAAGTGAAGCTTTCTTT
TRBV4-2	TRBJ1-5	-	-	CASSQDIWGTDQPQHF	TGTGCCAGCAGCCAAGATATTTGGGGCACGGATCAGCCCCAGCATTTT
TRBV4-1	TRBJ1-1	TRBD1	-	CASSQDRTGTGWRTEAFF	TGCGCCAGCAGCCAAGATCGAACTGGGACAGGGTGGCGAACTGAAGCTTTCTTT
TRBV29-1	TRBJ1-1	-	once	CSIRDTGEAFF	TGCAGCATCCGGGACACAGGCGAAGCTTTCTTT
TRBV5-4	TRBJ2-2	-	once	CASSTEFTGELFF	TGTGCCAGCAGCACGGAGTTCACCGGGGAGCTGTTTTTT
TRBV6-5	TRBJ1-5	-	once	CASSGQLNQPQHF	TGTGCCAGCAGTGGACAGCTCAATCAGCCCCAGCATTTT
TRBV7-3	TRBJ1-1	TRBD1	-	CASSLIRGLRTEAFF	TGTGCCAGCAGCTTAATTAGGGGGCTTAGGACTGAAGCTTTCTTT
TRBV9	TRBJ2-2	TRBD1	-	CASSLGQGADTGELFF	TGTGCCAGCAGCCTGGGACAGGGGGCCGACACCGGGGAGCTGTTTTTT
TRBV30	TRBJ2-5	TRBD1	-	CAWSVGGGETQYF	TGTGCCTGGAGTGTAGGGGGCGGGGAGACCCAGTACTTC
TRBV19	TRBJ1-5	TRBD1	-	CASSISPTGDQPQHF	TGTGCCAGCAGTATAAGCCCAACAGGGGATCAGCCCCAGCATTTT
TRBV6-5	TRBJ1-2	-	once	CASSYEQGAYYGYTF	TGTGCCAGCAGTTACGAACAGGGAGCCTACTATGGCTACACCTTC
TRBV11-2	TRBJ2-3	TRBD2	-	CASSLNKRGGTDTQYF	TGTGCCAGCAGCTTAAATAAACGGGGGGGCACAGATACGCAGTATTTT
TRBV6-1	TRBJ1-1	-	-	CASSEGRWQGTWGNTEAFF	TGTGCCAGCAGTGAAGGACGGTGGCAGGGGACGTGGGGGAACACTGAAGCTTTCTTT
TRBV5-4	TRBJ2-1	-	-	CASSLDAGRSYNEQFF	TGTGCCAGCAGCTTGGATGCGGGGCGCTCCTACAATGAGCAGTTCTTC
TRBV21-1	TRBJ1-1	-	-	CASSNPGRWTEAFF	TGTGCCAGCAGCAACCCCGGGAGATGGACTGAAGCTTTCTTT
TRBV30	TRBJ2-7	-	once	CAWGSSYEQYF	TGTGCCTGGGGGAGCTCCTACGAGCAGTACTTC
TRBV7-9	TRBJ1-1	-	-	CASSADTEAFF	TGTGCCAGCAGCGCGGACACTGAAGCTTTCTTT
TRBV6-6	TRBJ1-3	-	-	CASLSGDRGHTIYF	TGTGCCAGCCTTTCGGGGGACCGAGGCCACACCATATATTTT
TRBV7-9	TRBJ1-2	-	-	CASSSAYSTDGYTF	TGTGCCAGCAGCTCCGCTTACTCAACCGATGGCTACACCTTC
TRBV7-2	TRBJ2-3	-	-	CASSLELGVTDTQYF	TGTGCCAGCAGCTTAGAGTTAGGGGTTACAGATACGCAGTATTTT
TRBV7-3	TRBJ2-3	-	once	CASSLPGTDTQYF	TGTGCCAGCAGCCTCCCGGGCACAGATACGCAGTATTTT
TRBV7-8	TRBJ1-1	TRBD1	once	CASSLRRTGEAFF	TGTGCCAGCAGCTTAAGAAGGACAGGTGAAGCTTTCTTT
TRBV6-4	TRBJ1-1	TRBD1	once	CASRIDRGGGEAFF	TGTGCCAGCAGGATAGACAGGGGCGGAGGTGAAGCTTTCTTT
TRBV19	TRBJ1-5	TRBD1	-	CASSIMGQGGFQPQHF	TGTGCCAGTAGTATTATGGGACAGGGGGGTTTCCAGCCCCAGCATTTT
TRBV5-6	TRBJ2-5	TRBD2	-	CASSLIWGLDSEHRETQYF	TGTGCCAGCAGCTTGATTTGGGGACTAGACTCTGAGCATAGAGAGACCCAGTACTTC
TRBV15	TRBJ1-2	-	-	CATSRETGWNGYTF	TGTGCCACCAGCAGAGAAACAGGGTGGAATGGCTACACCTTC
TRBV10-3	TRBJ2-3	TRBD1	few	CAINLAGGADTQYF	TGTGCCATCAATCTGGCAGGGGGAGCGGATACGCAGTATTTT
TRBV11-3	TRBJ1-2	-	once	CASSPTSTAYGYTF	TGTGCCAGCAGCCCGACATCCACTGCCTACGGCTACACCTTC
TRBV30	TRBJ2-5	-	-	CAWRIIETQYF	TGTGCCTGGAGAATCATAGAGACCCAGTACTTC
TRBV19	TRBJ1-4	-	-	CASSPRGARRGDEKLFF	TGTGCCAGTAGTCCACGCGGGGCGCGAAGGGGCGATGAAAAACTGTTTTTT
TRBV5-1	TRBJ2-2	-	few	CASSRTTNTGELFF	TGCGCCAGCAGCAGGACTACGAACACCGGGGAGCTGTTTTTT
TRBV27	TRBJ2-3	TRBD2	-	CASGGGATDTQYF	TGTGCCAGCGGCGGGGGGGCCACAGATACGCAGTATTTT
TRBV6-5	TRBJ1-1	TRBD1	-	CASSYGQGRTEAFF	TGTGCCAGCAGTTACGGACAGGGGCGAACTGAAGCTTTCTTT
TRBV6-1	TRBJ2-7	-	-	CASSESFLRVEQYF	TGTGCCAGCAGTGAATCGTTTTTGAGAGTAGAGCAGTACTTC
TRBV19	TRBJ1-3	-	-	CASSTTGRGNTIYF	TGTGCCAGTAGTACTACAGGCAGAGGAAACACCATATATTTT
TRBV7-6	TRBJ1-5	TRBD1	-	CASSLLGQGDQPQHF	TGTGCCAGCAGCTTATTAGGACAGGGGGATCAGCCCCAGCATTTT
TRBV6-5	TRBJ2-7	TRBD2	few	CASSSLGGDEQYF	TGTGCCAGCAGTTCCCTTGGGGGGGACGAGCAGTACTTC
TRBV4-1	TRBJ1-2	TRBD1	-	CASSQEGQNYGYTF	TGCGCCAGCAGCCAGGAGGGACAGAACTATGGCTACACCTTC
TRBV11-1	TRBJ2-6	-	-	CASSLQGLGGANVLTF	TGTGCCAGCAGCTTACAGGGTCTCGGAGGGGCCAACGTCCTGACTTTC
TRBV20-1	TRBJ2-2	-	-	CSALSNGELFF	TGCAGTGCTTTGTCTAACGGGGAGCTGTTTTTT
TRBV6-5	TRBJ1-5	-	-	CASSQGRNQPQHF	TGTGCCAGCAGTCAGGGCCGGAATCAGCCCCAGCATTTT
TRBV5-5	TRBJ1-5	-	few	CASSLRPGRYSNQPQHF	TGTGCCAGCAGCTTGAGGCCAGGGCGTTATAGCAATCAGCCCCAGCATTTT
TRBV27	TRBJ2-1	-	once	CASSLSDNNEQFF	TGTGCCAGCAGTTTATCGGACAACAATGAGCAGTTCTTC